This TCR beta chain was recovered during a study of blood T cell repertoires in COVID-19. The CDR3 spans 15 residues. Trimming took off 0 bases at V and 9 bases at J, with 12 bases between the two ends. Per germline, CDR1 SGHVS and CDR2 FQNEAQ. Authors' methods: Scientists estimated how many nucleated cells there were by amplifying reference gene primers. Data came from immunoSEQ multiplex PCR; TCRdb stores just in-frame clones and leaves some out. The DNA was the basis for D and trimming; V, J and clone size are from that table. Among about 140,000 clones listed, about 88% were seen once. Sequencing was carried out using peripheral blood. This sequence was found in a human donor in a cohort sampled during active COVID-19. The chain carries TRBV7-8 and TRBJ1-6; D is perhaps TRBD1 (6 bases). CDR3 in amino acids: CASSLAQGFGSPLHF. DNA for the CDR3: TGTGCCAGCAGCTTAGCCCAGGGGTTCGGTTCACCCCTCCACTTT. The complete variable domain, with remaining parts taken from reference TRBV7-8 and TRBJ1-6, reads GAGVSQSPRYKVAKRGQDVALRCDPISGHVSLFWYQQALGQGPEFLTYFQNEAQLDKSGLPSDRFFAERPEGSVSTLKIQRTQQEDSAVYLCASSLAQGFGSPLHFGNGTRLTVT.